This entry concerns a single TCR beta chain. Its antigen is unknown. As to time point: week 35, safety follow-up. With topical imiquimod, each dose of the vaccine consisted of 300 ug of mutant IDH1 20-mer peptide. This sample is part of a study of a mutant IDH1 vaccine in newly diagnosed glioma. Study-wide context: Commencement of vaccination occurred 4-6 weeks following radiotherapy alone, or concurrently with temozolomide cycles.

Generated by immunoSEQ multiplex PCR, the TCRdb table keeps only in-frame clones and is missing some. The table lists around 60,000 clones, about four fifths of them singletons, with less than 7% in the top ten. Germline loops: CDR1 WNHNN, CDR2 SYGVQD (reference sequence). The CDR3 sequence is 14 residues long. Trimming left V 2 bases short and J 5 bases short, with 7 bases between. The sample in question was PBMCs, obtained from a glioma patient whose treatment included an IDH1 peptide vaccine. This TCR came from a man aged 35 to 55 with glioma. V gene TRBV10-1 combines with J gene TRBJ2-6; D remains unclear. This CDR3 reads CASSETARANVLTF. In nucleotides, the CDR3 is TGCGCCAGCAGTGAGACGGCGAGGGCCAACGTCCTGACTTTC.